These T cell receptor beta chains were read from a single sample in a study of blood T cell repertoires in COVID-19. Profiled with immunoSEQ multiplex PCR; TCRdb holds only in-frame clones, not every one. The sample shows about 180,000 clones, 80% to 90% of them seen only once. Sample: PBMCs or T cells enriched from blood (not recorded which). These receptor sequences come from a man aged 50 or older who had recovered from COVID-19. Each CDR3 is given with its conserved first and last residue.

len: 15
v_gene: TRBV19
j_gene: TRBJ1-5
CDR3aa: CASSIDRQPNQPQHF

len: 14
v_gene: TRBV6-5
j_gene: TRBJ2-4
CDR3aa: CASRTRGRENIQYF

len: 15
v_gene: TRBV5-4
j_gene: TRBJ1-2
CDR3aa: CASSPTGAGTYGYTF

len: 15
v_gene: TRBV10-3
j_gene: TRBJ1-4
CDR3aa: CAISESGVSNEKLFF

len: 14
v_gene: TRBV5-1
j_gene: TRBJ2-2
CDR3aa: CASSLGASSGELFF

len: 14
v_gene: TRBV25-1
j_gene: TRBJ2-4
CDR3aa: CASSLTGAGNIQYF

len: 16
v_gene: TRBV19
j_gene: TRBJ2-7
CDR3aa: CASSIGSKSSAYEQYF

len: 17
v_gene: TRBV27
j_gene: TRBJ1-6
CDR3aa: CASAPRDRGLSNSPLHF

len: 13
v_gene: TRBV29-1
j_gene: TRBJ1-1
CDR3aa: CSAREDANTEAFF

len: 14
v_gene: TRBV2
j_gene: TRBJ2-7
CDR3aa: CASSGLAGSYEQYF

len: 14
v_gene: TRBV6-4
j_gene: TRBJ2-7
CDR3aa: CASSNRQGHYEQYF

len: 14
v_gene: TRBV30
j_gene: TRBJ2-5
CDR3aa: CAWSVPGLRETQYF

len: 14
v_gene: TRBV6-5
j_gene: TRBJ2-7
CDR3aa: CASSYSRGSYEQYF

len: 15
v_gene: TRBV2
j_gene: TRBJ2-1
CDR3aa: CASREGQANYDEQFF

len: 15
v_gene: TRBV2
j_gene: TRBJ2-7
CDR3aa: CAIPRGGGKTYEQYF

len: 15
v_gene: TRBV19
j_gene: TRBJ1-6
CDR3aa: CASSTFQGSASPLHF

len: 12
v_gene: TRBV10-2
j_gene: TRBJ1-2
CDR3aa: CASRLGHYGYTF

len: 15
v_gene: TRBV6-5
j_gene: TRBJ1-1
CDR3aa: CASSPPGQGYTEAFF

len: 15
v_gene: TRBV18
j_gene: TRBJ2-7
CDR3aa: CASSDGQASSYEQYF

len: 16
v_gene: TRBV20-1
j_gene: TRBJ1-2
CDR3aa: CSASGHRQGRNYGYTF

len: 14
v_gene: TRBV19
j_gene: TRBJ1-2
CDR3aa: CASSTGTGAYGYTF

len: 14
v_gene: TRBV23-1
j_gene: TRBJ1-4
CDR3aa: CASSPRGSNEKLFF

len: 14
v_gene: TRBV27
j_gene: TRBJ1-6
CDR3aa: CASTFGTENSPLHF

len: 14
v_gene: TRBV7-2
j_gene: TRBJ1-2
CDR3aa: CASSLAMRGRGYTF

len: 13
v_gene: TRBV12-3/TRBV12-4
j_gene: TRBJ1-3
CDR3aa: CASSSSAGNTIYF

len: 13
v_gene: TRBV30
j_gene: TRBJ2-1
CDR3aa: CAWSVLLGDSQFF

len: 13
v_gene: TRBV9
j_gene: TRBJ2-3
CDR3aa: CASSETRTDTQYF

len: 13
v_gene: TRBV9
j_gene: TRBJ1-2
CDR3aa: CASSVPGFLGYTF